Shown below are 12 T cell receptor beta chains from a single sample sequenced in a study of blood T cells in healthy people across ages. Using a J-beta primer mix together with a sample-barcoded 5' primer, a second PCR was run for roughly 7 to 11 cycles. TCRdb re-called the 5' RACE reads with MiXCR, one entry per CDR3 protein. Found here are over 1,200,000 distinct CDR3 sequences, around 59% of them singletons; the top ten hold under 8.5%. Sequencing was carried out using blood. These receptors all come from a man aged 18 to 35 in good health.

The sample holds many counts of this clonotype. This CDR3 is CASSRGGYNEQFF. The DNA for the CDR3 is TGTGCCAGCAGCCGGGGGGGCTACAATGAGCAGTTCTTC. The rearrangement links TRBV4-2 to TRBJ2-1; 7 nucleotides line up with TRBD2. Germline CDR1 reads LGHNA; CDR2 reads YNFKEQ. The V segment lost 4 bases and the J segment 3 bases; nucleotides outside the gene matches: 0. The length of the CDR3 is 13 residues.

The V call is TRBV5-6, the J call TRBJ2-5; 8 bases line up with TRBD1. Germline assignment: CDR1 SGHDT and CDR2 YYEEEE. Trimming at V came to 4 bases and at J to 4 bases, leaving 9 bases not matched to a gene. This CDR3 has 15 residues. CDR3 protein: CASSRKTGAGETQYF. CDR3 nucleotides: TGTGCCAGCAGCCGTAAGACAGGGGCGGGAGAGACCCAGTACTTC.

A note on this clonotype: A junction end diverges from the germline sequence, so it may reflect a read error. The V call is TRBV27, the J call TRBJ2-6; no definite D call. CDR1 and CDR2 (germline): MNHEY, SMNVEV (reference sequence). The CDR3 is 17 amino acids. This CDR3 reads CAGSLSEGSSGANVLTF. The DNA for the CDR3 is TGTGCCGGCAGTTTATCGGAAGGAAGCTCTGGGGCCAACGTCCTGACTTTC.

The rearrangement joins TRBV20-1 to TRBJ2-4; D unresolved. V shed 3 bases and J shed 13 bases, with 19 bases lying between them. Germline lookup yields CDR1 DFQATT and CDR2 SNEGSKA (reference sequence). CDR3 length: 13 residues. The chain's CDR3 is CSARDLDGKQQYF. The DNA of the CDR3 is TGCAGTGCTAGGGATCTGGACGGAAAGCAGCAGTACTTC.

The V call is TRBV29-1, the J call TRBJ2-3, with D unresolved. The CDR3 is 12 amino acids. Germline loops: CDR1 SQVTM, CDR2 ANQGSEA. The V gene lost 2 bases and the J gene lost 2 bases, with 5 bases spanning the gap. In DNA form, the CDR3 reads TGCAGCGTTGAACCCTACACAGATACGCAGTATTTT. Residues: CSVEPYTDTQYF.

The rearrangement joins TRBV21-1 to TRBJ2-5. TRBV21-1 is marked as a pseudogene. The CDR3 runs 13 residues. DNA of the CDR3: TGTGCCAGCAGCCACGACGTGTCGGAGACCCAGTACTTC. Residues: CASSHDVSETQYF.

This rearrangement joins TRBV7-2 to TRBJ2-4, with TRBD2 matching 8 bases. The CDR3 runs to 15 residues. The ends lost 1 base at V and 8 bases at J; junction bases unmatched: 7. The germline V gene has CDR1 SGHTA and CDR2 FQGNSA. The CDR3 DNA follows: TGTGCCAGCAGCTTAGGGGGAGCGGGGGTGGACATTCAGTACTTC. It codes for CASSLGGAGVDIQYF.

This clonotype was counted only a few times. The CDR3 sequence: CASSYHSTDEQYF. The CDR3, as DNA: TGTGCCAGCAGTTACCACTCCACAGACGAGCAGTACTTC. V and J are TRBV6-2 or TRBV6-3 and TRBJ2-4; D is ambiguous. The DNA end is a closer match to TRBJ2-7, so the J assignment may be wrong. The length of the CDR3 is 13 residues. From germline, CDR1 is MNHEY and CDR2 SVGEGT.

This chain joins TRBV24-1 and TRBJ2-7, with 14 bases identical to TRBD2. Losses at the gene ends were 9 bases for V and 4 bases for J; bases not matched to a gene: 13. This CDR3 is built from 17 residues. Germline V gives CDR1 KGHDR, CDR2 SFDVKD. Written as DNA, the CDR3 is TGTGCCACCGGGTCCGGGACTAGCGGGAGAAGGATATACGAGCAGTACTTC. Its protein is CATGSGTSGRRIYEQYF.

The V and J genes are TRBV12-3 or TRBV12-4 and TRBJ1-2, with 7 bases lining up with TRBD1. There are 15 residues in the CDR3. With 8 bases clipped from V and 2 bases from J, the junction kept 11 bases outside the gene matches. DNA of the CDR3: TGTGCCAGCTTGGAACAGGGGTTAACCAACTATGGCTACACCTTC. Its translation: CASLEQGLTNYGYTF.

The chain uses TRBV5-1 and TRBJ2-7; maybe TRBD1 (6 bases). The ends were cut back, 4 bases at V and 3 bases at J, with 11 bases in the middle. Germline lookup yields CDR1 SGHRS and CDR2 YFSETQ. The CDR3 is 13 residues long. The CDR3 spells CASSTGQRYEQYF. The CDR3 DNA follows: TGCGCCAGCAGCACCGGACAGCGCTACGAGCAGTACTTC.

The chain employs TRBV4-2 and TRBJ1-6; 9 bases align to TRBD1. V lost 4 bases and J lost 9; bases outside the gene matches: 7. The CDR3 runs to 15 residues. From germline, CDR1 is LGHNA and CDR2 YNFKEQ. This chain's CDR3 is CASSPPGQGSSPLHF. The CDR3, as DNA: TGTGCCAGCAGCCCTCCGGGACAGGGTAGTTCACCCCTCCACTTT.